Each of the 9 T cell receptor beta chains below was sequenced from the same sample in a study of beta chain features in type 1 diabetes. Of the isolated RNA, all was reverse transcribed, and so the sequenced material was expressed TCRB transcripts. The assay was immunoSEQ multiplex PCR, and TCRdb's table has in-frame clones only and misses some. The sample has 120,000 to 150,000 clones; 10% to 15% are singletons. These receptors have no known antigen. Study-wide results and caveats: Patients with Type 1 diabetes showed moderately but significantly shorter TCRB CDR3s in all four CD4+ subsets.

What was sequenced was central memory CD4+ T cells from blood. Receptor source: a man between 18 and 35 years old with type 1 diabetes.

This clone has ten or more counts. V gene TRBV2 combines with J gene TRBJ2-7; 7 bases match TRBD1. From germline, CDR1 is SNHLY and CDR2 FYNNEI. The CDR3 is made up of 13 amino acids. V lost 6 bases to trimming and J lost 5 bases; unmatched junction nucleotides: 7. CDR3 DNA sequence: TGTGCCAGCAGGGCCGACAGGGACCACGAGCAGTACTTC. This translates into CASRADRDHEQYF.

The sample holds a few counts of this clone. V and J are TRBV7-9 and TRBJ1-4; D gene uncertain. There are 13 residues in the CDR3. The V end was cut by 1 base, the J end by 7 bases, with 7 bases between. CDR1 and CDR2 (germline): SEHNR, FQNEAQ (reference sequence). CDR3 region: CASSLGYVEKLFF. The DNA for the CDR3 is TGTGCCAGCAGCTTAGGATACGTTGAAAAACTGTTTTTT.

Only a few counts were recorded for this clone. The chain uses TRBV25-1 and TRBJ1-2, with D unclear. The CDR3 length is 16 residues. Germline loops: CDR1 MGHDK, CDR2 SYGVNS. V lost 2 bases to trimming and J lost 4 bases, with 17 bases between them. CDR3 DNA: TGTGCCAGCAGTGAAAGTAAGAAGGGCTCGACCTATGGCTACACCTTC. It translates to CASSESKKGSTYGYTF.

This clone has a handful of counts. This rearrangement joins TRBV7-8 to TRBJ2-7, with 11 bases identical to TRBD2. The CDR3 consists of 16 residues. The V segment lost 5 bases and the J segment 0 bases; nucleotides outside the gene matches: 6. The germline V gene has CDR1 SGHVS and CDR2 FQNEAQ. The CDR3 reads CASSTRLAGLSYEQYF. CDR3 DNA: TGTGCCAGCAGCACAAGACTAGCGGGGCTCTCCTACGAGCAGTACTTC.

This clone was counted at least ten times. The CDR3 here is CALSGQEETQYF. CDR3 sequence (DNA): TGTGCCCTGTCAGGCCAGGAGGAGACCCAGTACTTC. The chain has TRBV30 and TRBJ2-5; D remains unclear. CDR1 and CDR2 from the germline V gene are GTSNPN and SVGIG (reference sequence). The CDR3 runs to 12 residues. Between the trimmed V and J ends, which lost 8 bases and 5 bases, there was a span of 15 bases.

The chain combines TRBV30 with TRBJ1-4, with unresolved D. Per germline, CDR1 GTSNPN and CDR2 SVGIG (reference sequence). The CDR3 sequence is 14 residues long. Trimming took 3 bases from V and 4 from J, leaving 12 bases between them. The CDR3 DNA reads TGTGCCTGGAGAGCGGGGAGCTATAATGAAAAACTGTTTTTT. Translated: CAWRAGSYNEKLFF.

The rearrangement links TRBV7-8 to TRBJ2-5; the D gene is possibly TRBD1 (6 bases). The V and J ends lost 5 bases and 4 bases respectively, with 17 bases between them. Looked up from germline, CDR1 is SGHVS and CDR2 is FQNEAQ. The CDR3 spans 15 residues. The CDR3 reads CASSNPRGVGETQYF. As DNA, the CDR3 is TGTGCCAGCAGCAACCCCAGGGGAGTTGGAGAGACCCAGTACTTC.

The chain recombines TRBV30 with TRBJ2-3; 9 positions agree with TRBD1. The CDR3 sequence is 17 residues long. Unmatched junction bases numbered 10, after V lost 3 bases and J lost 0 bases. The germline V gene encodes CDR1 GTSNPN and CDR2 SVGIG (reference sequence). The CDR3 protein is CAWRDPTGGLSTDTQYF. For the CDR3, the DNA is TGTGCCTGGAGAGACCCAACAGGGGGCTTGAGCACAGATACGCAGTATTTT.

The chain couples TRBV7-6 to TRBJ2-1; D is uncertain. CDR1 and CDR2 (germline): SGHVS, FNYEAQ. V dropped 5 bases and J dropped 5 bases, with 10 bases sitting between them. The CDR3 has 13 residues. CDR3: CASSPGPNNEQFF. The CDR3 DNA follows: TGTGCCAGCAGCCCCGGGCCCAACAATGAGCAGTTCTTC.